This T cell receptor beta chain stems from a study of identifying expanded T cells in peripheral blood. Turning to this clone: Its antigen is as yet unknown.

This table comes from immunoSEQ multiplex PCR, and its TCRdb copy is limited to in-frame clones, with some not included. There are 100,000 or so clones in the sample; roughly nine tenths occur only once, and about 15% lies in the top ten. Findings and limits, study-wide: Over approximately two and four weeks, about 16 and 20 clones changed, versus roughly 1.1 between replicates.

No infections or other immune events were documented during collection. V was clipped by 0 bases and J by 10 bases, with 7 bases between them. This CDR3 contains 11 residues. Germline V gene data show CDR1 as DFQATT and CDR2 as SNEGSKA (reference sequence). V gene TRBV20-1 combines with J gene TRBJ2-1; weak D call: TRBD1 (5 bases). The sequence was obtained from a person between 18 and 75 years old in good health. Sequences were obtained from blood. CDR3 coding DNA: TGCAGTGCTAGAGAGGACACCGAGCAGTTCTTC. Amino acids: CSAREDTEQFF.